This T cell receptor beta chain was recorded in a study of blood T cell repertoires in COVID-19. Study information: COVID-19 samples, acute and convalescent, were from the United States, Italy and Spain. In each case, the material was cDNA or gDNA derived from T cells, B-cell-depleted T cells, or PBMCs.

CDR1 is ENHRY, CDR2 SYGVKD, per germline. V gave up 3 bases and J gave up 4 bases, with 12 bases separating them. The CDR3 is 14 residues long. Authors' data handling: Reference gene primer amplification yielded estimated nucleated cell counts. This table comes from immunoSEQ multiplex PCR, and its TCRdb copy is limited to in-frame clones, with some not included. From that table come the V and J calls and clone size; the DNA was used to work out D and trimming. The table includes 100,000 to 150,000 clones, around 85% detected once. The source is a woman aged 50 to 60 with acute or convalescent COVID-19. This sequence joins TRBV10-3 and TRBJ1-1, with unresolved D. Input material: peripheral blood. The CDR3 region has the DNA TGTGCCATCAGTGACGATGCGGGGAGCACTGAAGCTTTCTTT. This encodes CAISDDAGSTEAFF.